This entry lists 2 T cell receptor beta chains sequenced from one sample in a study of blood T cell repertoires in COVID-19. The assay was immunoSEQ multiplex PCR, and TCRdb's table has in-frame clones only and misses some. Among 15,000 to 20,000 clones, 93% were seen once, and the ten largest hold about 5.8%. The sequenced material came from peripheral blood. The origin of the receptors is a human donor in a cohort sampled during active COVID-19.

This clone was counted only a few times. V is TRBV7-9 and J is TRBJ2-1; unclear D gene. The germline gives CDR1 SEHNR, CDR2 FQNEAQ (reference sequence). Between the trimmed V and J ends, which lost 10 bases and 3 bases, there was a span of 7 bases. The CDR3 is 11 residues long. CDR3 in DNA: TGTGCCATCCAATTCTACAATGAGCAGTTCTTC. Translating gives CAIQFYNEQFF. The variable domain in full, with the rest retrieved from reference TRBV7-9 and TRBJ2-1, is DTGVSQNPRHKITKRGQNVTFRCDPISEHNRLYWYRQTLGQGPEFLTYFQNEAQLEKSRLLSDRFSAERPKGSFSTLEIQRTEQGDSAMYLCAIQFYNEQFFGPGTRLTVL.

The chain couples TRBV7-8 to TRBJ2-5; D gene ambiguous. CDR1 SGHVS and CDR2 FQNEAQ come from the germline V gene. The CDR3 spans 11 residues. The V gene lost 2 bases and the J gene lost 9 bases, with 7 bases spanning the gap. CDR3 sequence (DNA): TGTGCCAGCAGCTTACAGGTAGCCCAGTACTTC. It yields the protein CASSLQVAQYF.